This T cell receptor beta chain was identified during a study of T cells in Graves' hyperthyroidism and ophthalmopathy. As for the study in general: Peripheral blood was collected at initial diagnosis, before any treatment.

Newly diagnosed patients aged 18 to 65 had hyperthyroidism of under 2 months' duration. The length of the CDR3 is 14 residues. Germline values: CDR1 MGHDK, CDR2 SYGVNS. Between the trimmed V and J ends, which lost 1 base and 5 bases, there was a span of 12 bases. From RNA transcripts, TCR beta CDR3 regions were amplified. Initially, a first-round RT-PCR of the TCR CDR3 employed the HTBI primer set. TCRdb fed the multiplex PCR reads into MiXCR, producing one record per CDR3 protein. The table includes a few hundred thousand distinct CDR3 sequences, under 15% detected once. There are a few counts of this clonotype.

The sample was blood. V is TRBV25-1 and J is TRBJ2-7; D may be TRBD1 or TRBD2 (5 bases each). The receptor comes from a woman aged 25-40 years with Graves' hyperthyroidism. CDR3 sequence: CASSELGTFDEQYF. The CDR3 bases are TGTGCCAGCAGTGAATTAGGGACCTTCGACGAGCAGTACTTC.